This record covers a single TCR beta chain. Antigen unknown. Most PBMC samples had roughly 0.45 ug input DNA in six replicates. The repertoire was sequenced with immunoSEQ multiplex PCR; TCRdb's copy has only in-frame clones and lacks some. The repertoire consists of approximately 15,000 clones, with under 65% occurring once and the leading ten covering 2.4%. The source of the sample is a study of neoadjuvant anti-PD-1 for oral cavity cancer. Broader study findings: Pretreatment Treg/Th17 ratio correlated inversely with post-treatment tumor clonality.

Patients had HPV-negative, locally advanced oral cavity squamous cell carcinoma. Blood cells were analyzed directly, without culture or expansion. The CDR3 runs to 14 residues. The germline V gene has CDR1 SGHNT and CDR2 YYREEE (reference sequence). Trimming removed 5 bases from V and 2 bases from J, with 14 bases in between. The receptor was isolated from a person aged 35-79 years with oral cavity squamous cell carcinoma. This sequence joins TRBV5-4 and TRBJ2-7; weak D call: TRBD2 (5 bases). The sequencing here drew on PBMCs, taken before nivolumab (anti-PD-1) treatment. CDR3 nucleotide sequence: TGTGCCAGCAGTCCTTGGACTTTCACCTACGAGCAGTACTTC. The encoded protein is CASSPWTFTYEQYF.